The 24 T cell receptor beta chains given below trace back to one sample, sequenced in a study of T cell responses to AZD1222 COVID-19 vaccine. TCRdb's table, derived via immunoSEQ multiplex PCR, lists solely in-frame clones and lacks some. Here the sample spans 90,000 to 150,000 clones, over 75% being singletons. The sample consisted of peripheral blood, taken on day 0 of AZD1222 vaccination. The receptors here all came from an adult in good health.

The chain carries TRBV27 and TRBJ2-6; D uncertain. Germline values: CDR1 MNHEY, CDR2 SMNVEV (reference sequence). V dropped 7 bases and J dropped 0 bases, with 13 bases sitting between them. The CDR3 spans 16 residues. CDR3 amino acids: CASTGTDTSGANVLTF. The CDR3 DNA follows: TGTGCCAGCACCGGCACGGATACCTCTGGGGCCAACGTCCTGACTTTC. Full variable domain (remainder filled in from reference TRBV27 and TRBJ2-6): EAQVTQNPRYLITVTGKKLTVTCSQNMNHEYMSWYRQDPGLGLRQIYYSMNVEVTDKGDVPEGYKVSRKEKRNFPLILESPSPNQTSLYFCASTGTDTSGANVLTFGAGSRLTVL.

The CDR3, as DNA: TGCGCCAGCAGGCACGCGCGACCTAGCACAGATACGCAGTATTTT. Residues: CASRHARPSTDTQYF. The chain carries TRBV4-1 and TRBJ2-3; D ambiguous. This CDR3 contains 15 residues. Germline-derived CDR1 and CDR2 are MGHRA and YSYEKL. V lost 6 bases, J lost 0 bases, and 13 bases lay in between.

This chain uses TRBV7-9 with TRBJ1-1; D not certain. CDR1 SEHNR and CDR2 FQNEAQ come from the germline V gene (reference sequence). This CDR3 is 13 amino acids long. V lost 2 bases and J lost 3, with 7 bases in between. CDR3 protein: CASSLLDDTEAFF. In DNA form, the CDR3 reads TGTGCCAGCAGCTTATTAGATGACACTGAAGCTTTCTTT.

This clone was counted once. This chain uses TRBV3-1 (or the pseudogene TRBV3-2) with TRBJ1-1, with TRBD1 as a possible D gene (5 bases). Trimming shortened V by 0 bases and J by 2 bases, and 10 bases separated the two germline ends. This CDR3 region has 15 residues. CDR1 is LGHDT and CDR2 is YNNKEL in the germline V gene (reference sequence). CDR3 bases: TGTGCCAGCAGCCAAGAAGGGACGGTCAACACTGAAGCTTTCTTT. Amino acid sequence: CASSQEGTVNTEAFF.

The chain's CDR3 is CASSLDPFSYGYTF. The CDR3 nucleotides are TGTGCCAGCAGCTTAGATCCCTTTAGCTATGGCTACACCTTC. This chain uses TRBV7-9 with TRBJ1-2; D unresolved. V was shortened by 1 base and J by 4 bases, with 10 bases between the two germline ends. CDR1 and CDR2 from the germline V gene are SEHNR and FQNEAQ (reference sequence). The CDR3 loop spans 14 amino acids.

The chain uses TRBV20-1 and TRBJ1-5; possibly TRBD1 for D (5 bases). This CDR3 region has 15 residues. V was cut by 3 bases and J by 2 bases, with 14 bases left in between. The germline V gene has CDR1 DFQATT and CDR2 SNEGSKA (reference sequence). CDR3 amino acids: CSASRRGTGNQPQHF. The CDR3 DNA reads TGCAGTGCTAGTCGGCGGGGCACGGGCAATCAGCCCCAGCATTTT.

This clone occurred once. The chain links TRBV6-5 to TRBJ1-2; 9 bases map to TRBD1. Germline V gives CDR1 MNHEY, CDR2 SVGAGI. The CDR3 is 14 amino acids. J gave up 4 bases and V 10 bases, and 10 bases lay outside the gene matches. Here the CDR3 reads CATPNMTGGYGYTF. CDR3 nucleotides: TGTGCCACACCCAATATGACAGGGGGCTATGGCTACACCTTC.

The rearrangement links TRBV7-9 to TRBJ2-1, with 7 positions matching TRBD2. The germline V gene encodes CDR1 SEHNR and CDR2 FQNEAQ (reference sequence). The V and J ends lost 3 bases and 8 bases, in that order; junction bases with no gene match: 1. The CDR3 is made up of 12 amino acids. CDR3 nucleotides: TGTGCCAGCAGCTTCCGGGGGGATGAGCAGTTCTTC. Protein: CASSFRGDEQFF.

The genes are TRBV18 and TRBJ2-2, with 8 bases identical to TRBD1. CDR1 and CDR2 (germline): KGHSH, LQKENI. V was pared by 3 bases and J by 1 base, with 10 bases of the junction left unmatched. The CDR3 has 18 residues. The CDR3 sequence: CASSPQQTGTGNTGELFF. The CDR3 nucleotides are TGTGCCAGCTCACCCCAACAGACCGGGACAGGGAACACCGGGGAGCTGTTTTTT.

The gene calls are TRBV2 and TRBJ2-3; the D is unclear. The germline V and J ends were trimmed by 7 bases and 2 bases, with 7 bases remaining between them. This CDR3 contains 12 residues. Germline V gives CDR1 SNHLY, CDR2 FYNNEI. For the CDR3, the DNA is TGTGCCAGCAAGAGTTCCACAGATACGCAGTATTTT. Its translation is CASKSSTDTQYF.

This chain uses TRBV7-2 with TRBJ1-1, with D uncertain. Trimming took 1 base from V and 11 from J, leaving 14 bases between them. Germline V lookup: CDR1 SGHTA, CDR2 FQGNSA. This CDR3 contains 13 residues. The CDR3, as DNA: TGTGCCAGCAGCTTAGGTTCTGGGGTTTTGGCTTTCTTT. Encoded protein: CASSLGSGVLAFF.

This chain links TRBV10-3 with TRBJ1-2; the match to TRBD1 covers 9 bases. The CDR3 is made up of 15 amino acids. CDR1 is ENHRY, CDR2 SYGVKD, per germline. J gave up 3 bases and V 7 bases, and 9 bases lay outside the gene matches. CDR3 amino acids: CAINRQGVGYYGYTF. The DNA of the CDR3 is TGTGCCATCAACCGACAGGGGGTGGGCTACTATGGCTACACCTTC.

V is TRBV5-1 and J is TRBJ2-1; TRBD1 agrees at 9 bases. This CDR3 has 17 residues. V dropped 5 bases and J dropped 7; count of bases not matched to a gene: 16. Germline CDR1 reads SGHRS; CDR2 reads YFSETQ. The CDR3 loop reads CASSFDRDRAAQNEQFF. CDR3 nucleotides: TGCGCCAGCAGTTTTGACCGGGACAGGGCGGCCCAAAATGAGCAGTTCTTC.

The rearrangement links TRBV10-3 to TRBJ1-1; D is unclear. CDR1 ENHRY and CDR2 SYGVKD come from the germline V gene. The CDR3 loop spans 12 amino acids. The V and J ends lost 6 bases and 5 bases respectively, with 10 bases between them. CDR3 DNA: TGTGCCATCAGCCCGGGTGGGACTGAAGCTTTCTTT. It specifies CAISPGGTEAFF.

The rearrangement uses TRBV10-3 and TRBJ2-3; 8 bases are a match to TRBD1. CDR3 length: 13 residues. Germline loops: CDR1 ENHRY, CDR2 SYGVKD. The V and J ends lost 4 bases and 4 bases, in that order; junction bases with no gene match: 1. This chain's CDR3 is CAISGTGSDTQYF. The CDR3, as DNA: TGTGCCATCAGTGGGACAGGGTCAGATACGCAGTATTTT.

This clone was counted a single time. The chain's CDR3 is CASSVSGAYQETQYF. The CDR3 DNA reads TGTGCCAGCAGCGTTTCGGGAGCCTACCAAGAGACCCAGTACTTC. This chain links TRBV9 with TRBJ2-5, with D possibly matching TRBD2 (6 bases). The CDR3 runs to 15 residues. Germline CDR1 and CDR2: SGDLS and YYNGEE. V shed 2 bases and J shed 0 bases, with 11 bases lying between them.

The CDR3 region has the DNA TGTGCCAGCAGCTTAGGGCTGGGGGGGACAGTCGGCTACACCTTC. Protein: CASSLGLGGTVGYTF. The chain is built from TRBV7-2 and TRBJ1-2; 7 nucleotides line up with TRBD1. The germline CDR1 and CDR2 sequences are SGHTA and FQGNSA. The CDR3 has 15 amino acids. The V and J ends lost 1 base and 8 bases, in that order; junction bases with no gene match: 10.

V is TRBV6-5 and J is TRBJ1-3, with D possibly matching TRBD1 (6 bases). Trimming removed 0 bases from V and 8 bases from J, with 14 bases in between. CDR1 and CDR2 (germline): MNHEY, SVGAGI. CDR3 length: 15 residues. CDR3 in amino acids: CASSYSFGEGDTIYF. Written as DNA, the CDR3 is TGTGCCAGCAGTTACTCGTTCGGGGAGGGGGACACCATATATTTT.

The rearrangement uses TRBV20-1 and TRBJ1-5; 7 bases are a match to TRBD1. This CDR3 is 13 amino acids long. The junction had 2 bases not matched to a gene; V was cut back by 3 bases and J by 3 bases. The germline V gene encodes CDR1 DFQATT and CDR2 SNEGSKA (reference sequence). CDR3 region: CSASGTDNQPQHF. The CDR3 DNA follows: TGCAGTGCTAGTGGGACAGACAATCAGCCCCAGCATTTT.

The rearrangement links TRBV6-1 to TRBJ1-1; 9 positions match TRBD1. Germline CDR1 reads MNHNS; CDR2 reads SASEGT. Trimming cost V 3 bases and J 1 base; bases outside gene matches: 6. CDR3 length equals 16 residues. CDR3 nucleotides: TGTGCCAGCAGTGACCCAAGACAGGGGGGGAACACTGAAGCTTTCTTT. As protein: CASSDPRQGGNTEAFF.

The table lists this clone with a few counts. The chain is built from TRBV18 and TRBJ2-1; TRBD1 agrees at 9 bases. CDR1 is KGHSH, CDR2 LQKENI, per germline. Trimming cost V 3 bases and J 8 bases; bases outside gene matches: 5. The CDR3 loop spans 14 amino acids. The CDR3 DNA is TGTGCCAGCTCACCGACAGGGGGTAGGGATGAGCAGTTCTTC. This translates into CASSPTGGRDEQFF.

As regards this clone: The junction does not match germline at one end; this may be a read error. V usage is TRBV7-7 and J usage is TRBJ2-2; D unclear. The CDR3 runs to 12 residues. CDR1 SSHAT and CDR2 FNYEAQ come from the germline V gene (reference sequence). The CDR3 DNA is TGTGCTAGCAGCCGCGGTACCGGGGAGCTGTTTTTT. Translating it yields CASSRGTGELFF. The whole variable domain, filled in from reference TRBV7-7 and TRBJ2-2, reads GAGVSQSPRYKVTKRGQDVTLRCDPISSHATLYWYQQALGQGPEFLTYFNYEAQPDKSGLPSDRFSAERPEGSISTLTIQRTEQRDSAMYRCASSRGTGELFFGEGSRLTVL.

The CDR3 DNA follows: TGTGCCAGGGCTCTCAGGATAAACACTGAAGCTTTCTTT. It codes for CARALRINTEAFF. This chain joins TRBV2 and TRBJ1-1; D call uncertain. The germline V and J ends were trimmed by 9 bases and 2 bases, with 13 bases remaining between them. The CDR3 sequence is 13 residues long. Germline CDR1 reads SNHLY; CDR2 reads FYNNEI.

The CDR3 protein is CASSLIGEYGYTF. CDR3 in DNA: TGTGCCAGCAGCCTCATAGGAGAATATGGCTACACCTTC. V is TRBV3-1 (or the pseudogene TRBV3-2) and J is TRBJ1-2, with unresolved D. Trimming took 4 bases from V and 5 from J, leaving 11 bases between them. In germline, CDR1 is LGHDT, CDR2 YNNKEL (reference sequence). The CDR3 spans 13 residues.